The 21 T cell receptor beta chains below all came from one sample that was sequenced in a study of blood T cell repertoires in COVID-19. The table came from immunoSEQ multiplex PCR; TCRdb's copy has only in-frame clones and leaves some out. The data hold about 440,000 clones, with about 87% observed a single time. The sample consisted of peripheral blood. These receptors came from a woman aged 50 to 60 with COVID-19, enrolled during active disease.

The rearrangement uses TRBV20-1 and TRBJ1-5; no reliable D call. Germline V gene data show CDR1 as DFQATT and CDR2 as SNEGSKA (reference sequence). This CDR3 spans 11 amino acids. Trimming took 5 bases from V and 0 from J, leaving 2 bases between them. The CDR3 DNA reads TGCAGTGCTTATAGCAATCAGCCCCAGCATTTT. Protein product: CSAYSNQPQHF.

This clone was recorded once. The J gene is TRBJ2-5, the V gene TRBV11-2; TRBD2 matches 11 bases. CDR1 is SGHAT and CDR2 is FQNNGV in the germline V gene. V was clipped by 4 bases and J by 3 bases; unmatched bases: 4. This CDR3 contains 15 residues. The CDR3 loop reads CASSSQTSGEETQYF. In DNA form, the CDR3 reads TGTGCCAGCAGCTCGCAGACTAGCGGGGAAGAGACCCAGTACTTC.

The V call is TRBV28, the J call TRBJ2-7; the D gene is possibly TRBD1 (5 bases). The CDR3 runs to 14 residues. Trimming took off 7 bases at V and 4 bases at J, with 17 bases between the two ends. Germline lookup yields CDR1 MDHEN and CDR2 SYDVKM. The CDR3 here is CASNRGQLDYEQYF. In DNA, the CDR3 is TGTGCCAGCAATAGGGGTCAGCTAGATTACGAGCAGTACTTC.

This clone came up once. The chain has TRBV19 and TRBJ1-2, with 7 bases aligning to TRBD1. This CDR3 comprises 16 residues. Germline-derived CDR1 and CDR2 are LNHDA and SQIVND (reference sequence). The ends lost 1 base at V and 4 bases at J; junction bases unmatched: 9. The CDR3 nucleotides read TGTGCCAGTAGTATAGGAGGCTCAGGGGGAACCTATGGCTACACCTTC. Protein sequence: CASSIGGSGGTYGYTF. Full variable domain (rest looked up from reference TRBV19 and TRBJ1-2): DGGITQSPKYLFRKEGQNVTLSCEQNLNHDAMYWYRQDPGQGLRLIYYSQIVNDFQKGDIAEGYSVSREKKESFPLTVTSAQKNPTAFYLCASSIGGSGGTYGYTFGSGTRLTVV.

This clone was detected only a few times. The chain couples TRBV9 to TRBJ2-7, with 7 bases matching TRBD1. The V gene's germline CDR1 is SGDLS and CDR2 YYNGEE. This CDR3 is 15 amino acids long. J lost 2 bases, V lost 3 bases, and 8 bases had no gene match. In nucleotides, the CDR3 is TGTGCCAGCAGCGATGACCAGGGGGAAACCTACGAGCAGTACTTC. Its translation is CASSDDQGETYEQYF.

The gene calls are TRBV7-9 and TRBJ2-7, with D possibly TRBD2 on 6 matching bases. Trimming took off 1 base at V and 0 bases at J, with 10 bases between the two ends. This CDR3 is 15 amino acids long. Per germline, CDR1 SEHNR and CDR2 FQNEAQ (reference sequence). The CDR3 reads CASSLGGLLSYEQYF. CDR3 bases: TGTGCCAGCAGCTTAGGGGGACTCCTCTCCTACGAGCAGTACTTC.

This clone occurred a few times. The chain combines TRBV5-1 with TRBJ1-2; 7 bases agree with TRBD1. The V gene's germline CDR1 is SGHRS and CDR2 YFSETQ. The ends lost 0 bases at V and 2 bases at J; junction bases unmatched: 1. The CDR3 runs 14 residues. CDR3: CASSLEQGNYGYTF. The CDR3 region has the DNA TGCGCCAGCAGCTTGGAACAGGGGAACTATGGCTACACCTTC.

The rearrangement joins TRBV14 to TRBJ2-3; D is unclear. CDR1 and CDR2 (germline): SGHDN, FVKESK. Trimming stripped 3 bases from V and 4 bases from J, with 11 bases between. This CDR3 has 14 amino acids. The CDR3 reads CASSHRRSPDTQYF. CDR3 bases: TGTGCCAGCAGCCATAGACGGAGCCCAGATACGCAGTATTTT.

V usage is TRBV2 and J usage is TRBJ2-3, with 9 nucleotides matching TRBD1. The germline V gene has CDR1 SNHLY and CDR2 FYNNEI. J gave up 6 bases and V 5 bases, and 6 bases lay outside the gene matches. This CDR3 is 14 amino acids long. The DNA of the CDR3 is TGTGCCAGCAGTTACAGGGGGCGGGGTGATACGCAGTATTTT. This sequence encodes CASSYRGRGDTQYF.

V usage is TRBV7-9 and J usage is TRBJ1-1; no reliable D call. There are 13 residues in the CDR3. Trimming took off 4 bases at V and 0 bases at J, with 6 bases between the two ends. Germline assignment: CDR1 SEHNR and CDR2 FQNEAQ (reference sequence). The CDR3 DNA follows: TGTGCCAGCAGCTGGGAGATGAACACTGAAGCTTTCTTT. Protein: CASSWEMNTEAFF.

The chain has TRBV6-5 and TRBJ2-3; D is possibly TRBD1 (6 bases). The CDR3 sequence is 14 residues long. CDR1 is MNHEY, CDR2 SVGAGI, per germline. The V gene lost 10 bases and the J gene lost 6 bases, with 20 bases spanning the gap. This CDR3 reads CATDRDITSDTQYF. DNA for the CDR3: TGTGCCACCGACCGGGACATCACCTCGGATACGCAGTATTTT.

The chain combines TRBV30 with TRBJ1-2, with D unclear. This CDR3 comprises 11 residues. Germline lookup yields CDR1 GTSNPN and CDR2 SVGIG (reference sequence). Between the trimmed V and J ends, which lost 0 bases and 6 bases, there was a span of 5 bases. CDR3 amino acids: CAWSVRDGYTF. CDR3 nucleotides: TGTGCCTGGAGTGTGAGGGATGGCTACACCTTC. Together with reference TRBV30 and TRBJ1-2, the CDR3 gives the full variable domain: SQTIHQWPATLVQPVGSPLSLECTVEGTSNPNLYWYRQAAGRGLQLLFYSVGIGQISSEVPQNLSASRPQDRQFILSSKKLLLSDSGFYLCAWSVRDGYTFGSGTRLTVV.

The genes are TRBV21-1 and TRBJ2-1; TRBD1, as called in the table, went unchecked against the DNA. TRBV21-1 is deemed a pseudogene. The CDR3 runs 16 residues. CDR3: CASSKDCGDRRNEQFF. CDR3 nucleotide sequence: TGTGCCAGCAGCAAAGATTGCGGCGACAGACGAAATGAGCAGTTCTTC.

The chain combines TRBV18 with TRBJ2-7; the match to TRBD1 covers 8 bases. CDR1 and CDR2 (germline): KGHSH, LQKENI. V was pared by 2 bases and J by 3 bases, with 6 bases of the junction left unmatched. This CDR3 has 15 residues. CDR3 in amino acids: CASSPTGTGDYEQYF. In DNA, the CDR3 is TGTGCCAGCTCACCAACCGGGACAGGCGACTACGAGCAGTACTTC.

V gene TRBV30 combines with J gene TRBJ1-1, with TRBD1 as a possible D gene (6 bases). Germline assignment: CDR1 GTSNPN and CDR2 SVGIG (reference sequence). The length of the CDR3 is 14 residues. Deletions cut 7 bases from V and 1 base from J, with 16 bases between. CDR3 sequence (DNA): TGTGCCTTGGGGGTAACGACAGGGAACACTGAAGCTTTCTTT. It encodes CALGVTTGNTEAFF.

The chain links TRBV19 to TRBJ2-1; D is perhaps TRBD2 (6 bases). V gave up 4 bases and J gave up 9 bases, with 13 bases separating them. CDR1 and CDR2 (germline): LNHDA, SQIVND (reference sequence). This CDR3 has 13 amino acids. The CDR3: CASSTGLRGEQFF. CDR3 DNA: TGTGCCAGTAGTACGGGACTTAGGGGTGAGCAGTTCTTC.

A note on this clone: Additional DNA sequences in this sample encode the identical CDR3. The chain carries TRBV11-2 and TRBJ1-5; D ambiguous. Germline CDR1 reads SGHAT; CDR2 reads FQNNGV. V dropped 1 base and J dropped 5 bases, with 6 bases sitting between them. CDR3 length: 13 residues. CDR3 sequence (DNA): TGTGCCAGCAGCTTAGGCCTAGATCAGCCCCAGCATTTT. It yields the protein CASSLGLDQPQHF. Full variable domain (remainder filled in from reference TRBV11-2 and TRBJ1-5): EAGVAQSPRYKIIEKRQSVAFWCNPISGHATLYWYQQILGQGPKLLIQFQNNGVVDDSQLPKDRFSAERLKGVDSTLKIQPAKLEDSAVYLCASSLGLDQPQHFGDGTRLSIL.

The chain has TRBV11-2 and TRBJ1-6, with D maybe TRBD1 (5 bases). The CDR3 runs to 14 residues. V lost 5 bases, J lost 13 bases, and 18 bases lay in between. Germline V lookup: CDR1 SGHAT, CDR2 FQNNGV. The CDR3 loop reads CASSLRAGLNPLHF. CDR3 DNA: TGTGCCAGCAGCCTACGTGCAGGGCTCAATCCCCTCCACTTT.

The chain recombines TRBV19 with TRBJ2-7, with 14 bases identical to TRBD2. V lost 4 bases to trimming and J lost 4 bases; unmatched junction nucleotides: 3. The CDR3 is made up of 15 amino acids. Germline loops: CDR1 LNHDA, CDR2 SQIVND (reference sequence). CDR3 protein: CASSTGTSGGYEQYF. The CDR3 DNA follows: TGTGCCAGTAGTACCGGGACTAGCGGGGGATACGAGCAGTACTTC. Full variable domain (missing parts from reference TRBV19 and TRBJ2-7): DGGITQSPKYLFRKEGQNVTLSCEQNLNHDAMYWYRQDPGQGLRLIYYSQIVNDFQKGDIAEGYSVSREKKESFPLTVTSAQKNPTAFYLCASSTGTSGGYEQYFGPGTRLTVT.

This chain joins TRBV9 and TRBJ2-1, with 12 nucleotides matching TRBD2. Germline V gene lookup returns CDR1 SGDLS and CDR2 YYNGEE. The V and J ends lost 3 bases and 8 bases, in that order; junction bases with no gene match: 6. This CDR3 has 15 amino acids. The CDR3 reads CASSASGGALDEQFF. As DNA, the CDR3 is TGTGCCAGCAGCGCTAGCGGGGGGGCTCTGGATGAGCAGTTCTTC.

The chain has TRBV19 and TRBJ1-5, with D tentatively TRBD1 (6 bases). Germline-derived CDR1 and CDR2 are LNHDA and SQIVND (reference sequence). The CDR3 spans 14 residues. V lost 6 bases to trimming and J lost 5 bases, with 14 bases between them. The CDR3, as DNA: TGTGCCAGTAGCGGACAGAACAACTATCAGCCCCAGCATTTT. This translates into CASSGQNNYQPQHF.